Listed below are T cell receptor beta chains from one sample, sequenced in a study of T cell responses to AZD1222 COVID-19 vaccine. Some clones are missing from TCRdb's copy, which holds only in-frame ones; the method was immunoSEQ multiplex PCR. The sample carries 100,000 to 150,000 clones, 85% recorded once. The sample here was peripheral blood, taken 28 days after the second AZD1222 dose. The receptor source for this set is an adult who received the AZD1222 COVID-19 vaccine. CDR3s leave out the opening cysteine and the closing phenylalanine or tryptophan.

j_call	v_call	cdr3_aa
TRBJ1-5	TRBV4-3	ASSQEQVNQPQH
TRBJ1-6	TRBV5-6	ASSPELVSNSPLH
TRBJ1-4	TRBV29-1	SAGQGAEEKLF
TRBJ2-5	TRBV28	ASSLPGLAGAGKETQY
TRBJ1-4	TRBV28	ASTAGGSNEKLF
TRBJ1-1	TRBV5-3	ARSPGQAYTEAF
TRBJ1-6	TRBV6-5	ASSARRDSPLH
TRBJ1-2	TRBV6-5	ASSPLGYT
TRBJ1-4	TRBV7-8	ASSLGSGEKLF
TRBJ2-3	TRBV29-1	SVKGTGSRTDTQY
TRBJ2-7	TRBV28	ASSYKRGAYEQY
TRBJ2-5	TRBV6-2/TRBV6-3	ASSYTTSGGFGEETQY
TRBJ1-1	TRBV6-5	ASSFSVSTEAF
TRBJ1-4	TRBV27	ASSHRGGAVNEKLF
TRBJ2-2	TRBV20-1	SASRGTGELF
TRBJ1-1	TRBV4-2	ASSQHARDRGWGTEAF
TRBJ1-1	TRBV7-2	ASSPELGQGAVLAF
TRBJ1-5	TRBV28	ASTDRDSRQFFYSNQPQH
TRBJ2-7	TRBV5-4	ASSPAGTVYEQY
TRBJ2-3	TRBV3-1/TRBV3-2	ASSSSSDTQY
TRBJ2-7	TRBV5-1	ASSLAGGQPDPQY
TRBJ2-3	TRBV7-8	ASSLGPGSTDTQY
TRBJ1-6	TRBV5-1	ASSVQGGNSPLH
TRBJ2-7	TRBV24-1	ATSDPGYEQY
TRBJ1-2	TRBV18	ASSPDSDNYGYT
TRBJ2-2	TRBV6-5	ASSYGDRGAGELF
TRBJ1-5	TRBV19	ASQNRAKSGNQPQH
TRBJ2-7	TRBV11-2	ASSSTRGAGYSYEQY
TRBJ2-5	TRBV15	ATSSALTGNQETQY
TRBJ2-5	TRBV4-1	ASSPGQGAIRETQY
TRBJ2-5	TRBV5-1	ASSLGLQGETQY
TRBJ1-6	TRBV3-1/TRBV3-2	ASNAGTGGSPLH
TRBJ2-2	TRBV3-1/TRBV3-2	ASSLLDLGELF
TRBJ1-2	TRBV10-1	ASSEGLGAYGYT
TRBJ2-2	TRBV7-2	ASSPLGVGELF
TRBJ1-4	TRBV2	ASNSAEATNEKLF
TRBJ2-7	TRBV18	ASSPLGHYEQY
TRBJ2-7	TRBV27	ATRTGVGGEQY
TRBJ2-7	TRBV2	ASSATGYEQY
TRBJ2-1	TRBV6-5	ASSLTQGHNEQF
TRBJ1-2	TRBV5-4	ASSLQGRLPYGYT